The next 4 T cell receptor beta chains were all read from a single sample in a study of blood T cell repertoires in COVID-19. Here immunoSEQ multiplex PCR was the method, and the copy in TCRdb shows in-frame clones only, minus some. Altogether roughly 290,000 clones are present, over 75% being singletons, with the ten largest covering about an eighth. Source material: peripheral blood. These receptors all come from a woman between 55 and 75 years old with acute or convalescent COVID-19.

The chain carries TRBV5-4 and TRBJ1-4, with 7 bases that match TRBD1. The trim removed 2 bases at V and 6 bases at J, leaving 7 bases unmatched. CDR3 length equals 15 residues. Germline CDR1 is SGHNT and CDR2 is YYREEE (reference sequence). DNA for the CDR3: TGTGCCAGCAGCTTTCCGGGACAGCCCCATGAAAAACTGTTTTTT. It specifies CASSFPGQPHEKLFF.

The V call is TRBV5-1, the J call TRBJ2-3; maybe TRBD2 (6 bases). V lost 0 bases and J 0 bases, leaving 8 bases between the germline ends. The germline V gene has CDR1 SGHRS and CDR2 YFSETQ. This CDR3 is 15 amino acids long. DNA for the CDR3: TGCGCCAGCAGCTTGGCCGGGACTAGCACAGATACGCAGTATTTT. This translates into CASSLAGTSTDTQYF.

The chain recombines TRBV24-1 with TRBJ2-7; 11 bases are a match to TRBD2. The V gene's germline CDR1 is KGHDR and CDR2 SFDVKD. V was clipped by 3 bases and J by 3 bases; unmatched bases: 3. The CDR3 has 15 amino acids. The CDR3: CATSDPGTSGYEQYF. CDR3 bases: TGTGCCACCAGTGATCCCGGGACTAGCGGCTACGAGCAGTACTTC.

V is TRBV20-1 and J is TRBJ2-3; 7 bases line up with TRBD2. This CDR3 has 17 amino acids. V was clipped by 3 bases and J by 0 bases; unmatched bases: 12. The germline V gene encodes CDR1 DFQATT and CDR2 SNEGSKA (reference sequence). CDR3 sequence (DNA): TGCAGTGCTAGTAATCCGGGAGGCGCATCTAGCACAGATACGCAGTATTTT. Protein sequence: CSASNPGGASSTDTQYF.